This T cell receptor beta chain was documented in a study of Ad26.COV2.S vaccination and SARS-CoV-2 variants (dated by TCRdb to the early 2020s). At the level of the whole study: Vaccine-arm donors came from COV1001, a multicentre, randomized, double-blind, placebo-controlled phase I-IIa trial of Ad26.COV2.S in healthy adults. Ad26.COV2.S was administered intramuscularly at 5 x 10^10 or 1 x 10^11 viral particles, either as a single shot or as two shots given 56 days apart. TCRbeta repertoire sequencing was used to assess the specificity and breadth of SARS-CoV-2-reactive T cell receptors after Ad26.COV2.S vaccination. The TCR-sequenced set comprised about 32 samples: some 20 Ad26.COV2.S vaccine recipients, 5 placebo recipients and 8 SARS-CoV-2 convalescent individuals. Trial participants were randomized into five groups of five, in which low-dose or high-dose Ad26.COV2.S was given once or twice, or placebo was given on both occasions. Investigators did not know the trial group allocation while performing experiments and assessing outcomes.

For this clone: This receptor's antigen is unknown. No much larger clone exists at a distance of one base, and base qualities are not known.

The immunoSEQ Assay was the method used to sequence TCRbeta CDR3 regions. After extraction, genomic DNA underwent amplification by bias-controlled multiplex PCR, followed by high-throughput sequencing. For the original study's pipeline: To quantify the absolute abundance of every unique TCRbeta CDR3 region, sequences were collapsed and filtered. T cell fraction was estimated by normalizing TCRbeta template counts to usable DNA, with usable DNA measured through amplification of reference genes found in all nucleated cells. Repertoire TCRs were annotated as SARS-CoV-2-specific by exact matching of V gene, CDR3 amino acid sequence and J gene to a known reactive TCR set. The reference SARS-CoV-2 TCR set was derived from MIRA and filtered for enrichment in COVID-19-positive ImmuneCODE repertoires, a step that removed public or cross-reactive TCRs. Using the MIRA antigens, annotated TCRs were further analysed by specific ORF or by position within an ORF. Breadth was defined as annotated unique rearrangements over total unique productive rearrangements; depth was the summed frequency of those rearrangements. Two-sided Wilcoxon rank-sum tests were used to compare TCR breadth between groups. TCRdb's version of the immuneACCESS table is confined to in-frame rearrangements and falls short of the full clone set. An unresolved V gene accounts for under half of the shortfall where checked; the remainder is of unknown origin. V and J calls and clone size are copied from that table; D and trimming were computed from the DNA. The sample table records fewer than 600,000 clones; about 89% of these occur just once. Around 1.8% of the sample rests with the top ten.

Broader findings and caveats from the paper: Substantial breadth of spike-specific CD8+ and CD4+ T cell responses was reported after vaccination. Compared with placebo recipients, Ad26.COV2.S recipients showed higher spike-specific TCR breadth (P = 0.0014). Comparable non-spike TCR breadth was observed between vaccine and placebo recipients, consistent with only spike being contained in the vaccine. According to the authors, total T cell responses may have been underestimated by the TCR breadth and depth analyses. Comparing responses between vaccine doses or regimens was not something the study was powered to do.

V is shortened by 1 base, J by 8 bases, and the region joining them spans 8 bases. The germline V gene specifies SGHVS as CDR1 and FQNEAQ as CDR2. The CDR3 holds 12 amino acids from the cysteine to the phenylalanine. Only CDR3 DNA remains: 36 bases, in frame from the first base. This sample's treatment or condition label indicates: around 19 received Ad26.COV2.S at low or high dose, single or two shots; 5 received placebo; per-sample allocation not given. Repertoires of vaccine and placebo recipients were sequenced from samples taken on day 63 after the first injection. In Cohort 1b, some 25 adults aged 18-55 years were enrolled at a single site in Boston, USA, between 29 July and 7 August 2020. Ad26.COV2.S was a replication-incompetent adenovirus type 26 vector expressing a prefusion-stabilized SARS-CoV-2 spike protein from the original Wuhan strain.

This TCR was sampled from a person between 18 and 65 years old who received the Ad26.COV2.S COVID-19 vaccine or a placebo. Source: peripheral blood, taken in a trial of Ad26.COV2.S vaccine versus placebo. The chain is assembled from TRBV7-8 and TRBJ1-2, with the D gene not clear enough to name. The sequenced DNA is TGTGCCAGCAGCTTAGTATCGAGGGGCTACACCTTC. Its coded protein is CASSLVSRGYTF.